These 13 T cell receptor beta chains originate from one sample sequenced in a study of T cell repertoires in cytomegalovirus infection. These receptors lack a known antigen. TCRdb reprocessed the reads with MiXCR, giving one entry per CDR3 protein. The repertoire holds over 100,000 distinct CDR3 sequences, with around 9.1% as singletons. Sequences were obtained from PBMCs, sequenced either directly or after in vitro stimulation (not recorded which). The source is a human donor in good health (CMV status not recorded). Some clones in this sample may be carry-over from other donors' samples.

This chain uses TRBV4-1 with TRBJ2-1; the match to TRBD2 covers 12 bases. This CDR3 is 17 amino acids long. V shed 0 bases, J shed 5 bases, and the junction held 5 bases outside the gene matches. Germline-derived CDR1 and CDR2 are MGHRA and YSYEKL. The CDR3 bases are TGCGCCAGCAGCCAAGATCGTGGGACTAGCGGGCACAATGAGCAGTTCTTC. Its translation is CASSQDRGTSGHNEQFF.

This clonotype was picked up many times. The V call is TRBV7-2, the J call TRBJ2-2, with TRBD2 as a possible D gene (6 bases). V lost 5 bases and J lost 1, with 11 bases in between. Per germline, CDR1 SGHTA and CDR2 FQGNSA. The CDR3 contains 15 residues. CDR3 loop: CASSRNSGNTGELFF. CDR3 DNA sequence: TGTGCCAGCAGCAGGAATAGCGGGAACACCGGGGAGCTGTTTTTT.

This clonotype was picked up a small number of times. The J gene is TRBJ2-7, the V gene TRBV6-2 or TRBV6-3; D is tentatively TRBD1 or TRBD2 (6 bases each). The germline CDR1 and CDR2 sequences are MNHEY and SVGEGT. The CDR3 length is 14 residues. Trimming pared 7 bases from V and 5 bases from J, leaving 18 bases between. The CDR3 is CASTRGRALDEQYF. The CDR3 DNA sequence: TGTGCCAGCACCCGGGGGCGAGCTTTGGACGAGCAGTACTTC.

This clonotype was recorded a few times. V gene TRBV12-3 or TRBV12-4 combines with J gene TRBJ2-7; tentatively, D is TRBD1 or TRBD2 (5 bases each). This CDR3 region has 12 residues. Trimming cost V 3 bases and J 6 bases, with 9 bases left between them. CDR3: CASSFGGAEQYV. The CDR3 DNA reads TGTGCCAGCAGTTTTGGGGGAGCCGAGCAGTACGTC.

This clonotype appeared a few times. V and J are TRBV15 and TRBJ1-2; D not certain. Germline V gene data show CDR1 as LNHNV and CDR2 as YYDKDF (reference sequence). V lost 2 bases and J 5 bases, leaving 9 bases between the germline ends. The CDR3 is made up of 13 amino acids. Here the CDR3 reads CATSRSGMYGYTF. The CDR3 DNA is TGTGCCACCAGCAGATCGGGGATGTATGGCTACACCTTC.

This clonotype came up a few times. The V and J genes are TRBV12-3 or TRBV12-4 and TRBJ2-5; possibly TRBD2 for D (5 bases). The CDR3 is 14 residues long. Trimming cost V 3 bases and J 3 bases, with 11 bases left between them. The CDR3 here is CASSLWQEEETQYF. For the CDR3, the DNA is TGTGCCAGCAGTTTGTGGCAGGAGGAAGAGACCCAGTACTTC.

This chain joins TRBV28 and TRBJ2-3; 16 bases are shared with TRBD2. This CDR3 has 18 amino acids. V gave up 6 bases and J gave up 11 bases; unmatched junction bases: 17. Germline V lookup: CDR1 MDHEN, CDR2 SYDVKM. The DNA for the CDR3 is TGTGCCAGCAGACCCCGTACGCCGGGACTAGCGGGAGGGAGTGGGCAGTATTTT. Amino acid sequence: CASRPRTPGLAGGSGQYF.

This clonotype was recorded many times. The chain carries TRBV7-6 and TRBJ2-1; TRBD2 might be the D (5 bases). This CDR3 has 16 amino acids. CDR1 and CDR2 from the germline V gene are SGHVS and FNYEAQ. Trimming stripped 2 bases from V and 11 bases from J, with 22 bases between. The CDR3 DNA is TGTGCCAGCAGCTTAACGGTAAATAGCGAACAAGAAAAGCAGTTCTTC. Its translation is CASSLTVNSEQEKQFF. The entire variable domain, with the rest obtained from reference TRBV7-6 and TRBJ2-1, is as follows: GAGVSQSPRYKVTKRGQDVALRCDPISGHVSLYWYRQALGQGPEFLTYFNYEAQQDKSGLPNDRFSAERPEGSISTLTIQRTEQRDSAMYRCASSLTVNSEQEKQFFGPGTRLTVL.

The V and J genes are TRBV3-1 and TRBJ2-7, with 7 bases fitting TRBD1. V lost 4 bases, J lost 0 bases, and 3 bases stayed unmatched. The CDR3 contains 14 residues. The germline V gene encodes CDR1 LGHDT and CDR2 YNNKEL (reference sequence). The CDR3 spells CASSRWDSSYEQYF. The CDR3 DNA reads TGTGCCAGCAGCCGCTGGGACAGCTCCTACGAGCAGTACTTC.

This clonotype has a handful of counts. This rearrangement joins TRBV6-6 to TRBJ1-6; D unclear. Per the germline V gene, CDR1 is MNHNY and CDR2 is SVGAGI (reference sequence). The V end was cut by 0 bases, the J end by 9 bases, with 12 bases between. CDR3 size: 15 residues. As DNA, the CDR3 is TGTGCCAGCAGTTACTCAGGGTCTAGAAGTTCACCCCTCCACTTT. Translated, it gives CASSYSGSRSSPLHF.

This clonotype was detected ten times or more. The chain carries TRBV2 and TRBJ1-5; a possible D gene is TRBD1 (5 bases). CDR1 is SNHLY and CDR2 is FYNNEI in the germline V gene. The CDR3 contains 15 residues. V was trimmed by 0 bases and J by 3 bases, leaving 9 bases between them. CDR3 in DNA: TGTGCCAGCAGTGAAGCTGACAGCACCAATCAGCCCCAGCATTTT. Amino acids: CASSEADSTNQPQHF.

The sample holds many counts of this clonotype. V usage is TRBV2 and J usage is TRBJ2-7; 8 positions match TRBD1. Unmatched junction bases numbered 8, after V lost 9 bases and J lost 4 bases. Germline values: CDR1 SNHLY, CDR2 FYNNEI. This CDR3 is built from 13 residues. CDR3: CARGIRDRYEQYV. In DNA form, the CDR3 reads TGTGCCAGGGGCATCCGGGACAGGTACGAGCAGTACGTC.

There are many counts of this clonotype. This rearrangement joins TRBV4-2 to TRBJ2-2; D not resolved. Looked up from germline, CDR1 is LGHNA and CDR2 is YNFKEQ. Trimming shortened V by 4 bases and J by 3 bases, and 15 bases separated the two germline ends. The CDR3 has 16 residues. The CDR3 bases are TGTGCCAGCAGCCCCCGATCCGGGCTGTACACCGGGGAGCTGTTTTTT. It is translated as CASSPRSGLYTGELFF.